Each of the 23 T cell receptor beta chains below was sequenced from the same sample in a study of CD8+CD57+ T cells in acquired aplastic anemia. Profiling that covered TCR beta VDJ and CDR3 relied on genomic DNA as its template. TCRdb analysed the reads with MiXCR anew, one entry per CDR3 protein. The data contain under 200,000 distinct CDR3 sequences, 71% of them singletons. Patients picked for sequencing had shown CD8+CD57+ cell expansion detected by flow cytometry. Sequencing was carried out using sorted CD4+, CD8+, or CD8+CD57+ T cells (not recorded which) from PBMCs. These receptors came from a human donor with aplastic anemia.

To note about this clonotype: A junction end diverges from the germline sequence, so it may reflect a read error. The rearrangement joins TRBV20-1 to TRBJ2-5; D might be TRBD2 (5 bases). CDR3 length equals 12 residues. Per germline, CDR1 DFQATT and CDR2 SNEGSKA (reference sequence). The chain's CDR3 is CSAGGLQETLYF. Here the CDR3 DNA reads TGCAGTGCCGGCGGACTCCAAGAGACCCTGTACTTC.

The J gene is TRBJ2-2, the V gene TRBV5-1, with D perhaps TRBD2 (5 bases). CDR1 is SGHRS and CDR2 is YFSETQ in the germline V gene. There are 13 residues in the CDR3. The V end was cut by 2 bases, the J end by 6 bases, with 8 bases between. The CDR3 loop is CASSFAGAGELFF. DNA of the CDR3: TGCGCCAGCAGCTTTGCCGGGGCCGGGGAGCTGTTTTTT.

The chain has TRBV7-9 and TRBJ1-5; possibly TRBD1 for D (5 bases). The CDR3 has 13 residues. CDR1 is SEHNR and CDR2 is FQNEAQ in the germline V gene (reference sequence). The V end lost 5 bases, the J end lost 0 bases, and 5 bases lay between the germline ends. CDR3 protein: CASSGGSNQPQHF. Written as DNA, the CDR3 is TGTGCCAGCAGCGGGGGTAGCAATCAGCCCCAGCATTTT.

This clonotype appeared a few times. The chain carries TRBV2 and TRBJ1-6, with 9 bases that match TRBD1. Losses at the gene ends were 4 bases for V and 7 bases for J; bases not matched to a gene: 2. The V gene's germline CDR1 is SNHLY and CDR2 FYNNEI. The CDR3 loop spans 14 amino acids. The CDR3 protein is CASSGGTGNSPLHF. The CDR3 DNA is TGTGCCAGCAGTGGTGGGACAGGGAATTCACCCCTCCACTTT.

The chain has TRBV7-6 and TRBJ2-2; 7 bases map to TRBD1. V dropped 1 base and J dropped 7; count of bases not matched to a gene: 9. Germline-derived CDR1 and CDR2 are SGHVS and FNYEAQ. CDR3 length: 16 residues. This CDR3 is CASSLVTGPGDGELFF. The CDR3 region has the DNA TGTGCCAGCAGCTTAGTGACAGGGCCAGGTGACGGGGAGCTGTTTTTT.

V gene TRBV5-1 combines with J gene TRBJ2-1; D possibly uses TRBD1 or TRBD2 (7 bases each). The germline V gene encodes CDR1 SGHRS and CDR2 YFSETQ. The germline V and J ends were trimmed by 3 bases and 7 bases, with 17 bases remaining between them. The CDR3 is made up of 15 amino acids. The CDR3 coding sequence is TGCGCCAGCAGCTGGGCAGGGGGGGCCAATAATGAGCAGTTCTTC. Translation: CASSWAGGANNEQFF.

Within the sample, this clonotype is medium-sized (0.01 to 0.1%). The chain joins TRBV14 to TRBJ1-4, with 7 bases identical to TRBD1. The germline V gene has CDR1 SGHDN and CDR2 FVKESK. Unmatched junction bases numbered 7, after V lost 1 base and J lost 8 bases. The CDR3 runs to 15 residues. The CDR3 reads CASSQVRQGGEKLFF. CDR3 DNA sequence: TGTGCCAGCAGCCAAGTTCGACAGGGAGGCGAAAAACTGTTTTTT.

This clonotype was seen a single time. This chain joins TRBV20-1 and TRBJ2-7, with D possibly being TRBD2 (6 bases). Trimming took 0 bases from V and 3 from J, leaving 12 bases between them. Germline CDR1 and CDR2: DFQATT and SNEGSKA (reference sequence). The CDR3 runs to 14 residues. The CDR3: CSARETSKGYEQYF. CDR3 nucleotides: TGCAGTGCTAGAGAGACTAGTAAGGGCTACGAGCAGTACTTC.

V and J are TRBV11-1 and TRBJ2-3; possible D gene TRBD2, 5 bases. Germline CDR1 SGHAT, CDR2 FQDESV (reference sequence). The CDR3 runs to 14 residues. Between the trimmed V and J ends, which lost 6 bases and 0 bases, there was a span of 10 bases. For the CDR3, the DNA is TGTGCCAGCAGGAAGACTACGAGCACAGATACGCAGTATTTT. This translates into CASRKTTSTDTQYF. The full variable domain, its missing parts supplied by reference TRBV11-1 and TRBJ2-3, is EAEVAQSPRYKITEKSQAVAFWCDPISGHATLYWYRQILGQGPELLVQFQDESVVDDSQLPKDRFSAERLKGVDSTLKIQPAELGDSAMYLCASRKTTSTDTQYFGPGTRLTVL.

The rearrangement uses TRBV25-1 and TRBJ2-7; D is tentatively TRBD1 or TRBD2 (5 bases each). The DNA end is a closer match to TRBJ2-4, so the J assignment may be wrong. Germline lookup yields CDR1 MGHDK and CDR2 SYGVNS. There are 12 residues in the CDR3. The CDR3 loop reads CASAQGENIQYF. CDR3 in DNA: TGTGCCAGCGCTCAGGGAGAAAACATTCAGTACTTC.

This clonotype was seen a handful of times. The chain employs TRBV7-9 and TRBJ2-7, with D tentatively TRBD1 or TRBD2 (5 bases each). Germline CDR1 reads SEHNR; CDR2 reads FQNEAQ (reference sequence). This CDR3 has 11 amino acids. With 5 bases removed from V and 6 bases from J, the gap between germline ends came to 8 bases. DNA of the CDR3: TGTGCCAGCAGCGGGACCCCCGAGCAGTACTTC. This codes for CASSGTPEQYF.

V and J are TRBV29-1 and TRBJ1-2, with D maybe TRBD1 (6 bases). Trimming left V 7 bases short and J 7 bases short, with 13 bases between. This CDR3 comprises 11 residues. From germline, CDR1 is SQVTM and CDR2 ANQGSEA. In DNA form, the CDR3 reads TGCAGCGGAGGGGGGCAGCTTGGCTACACCTTC. This codes for CSGGGQLGYTF.

The rearrangement links TRBV10-1 to TRBJ1-2, with a possible D match to TRBD1 (5 bases). V shed 10 bases and J shed 4 bases, with 19 bases lying between them. Germline lookup yields CDR1 WNHNN and CDR2 SYGVQD (reference sequence). This CDR3 contains 14 residues. In DNA, the CDR3 is TGCGCCAATGGGGGGTCCCGGCAGCGCTATGGCTACACCTTC. Translation: CANGGSRQRYGYTF.

This clonotype has more than one count but fewer than ten. The rearrangement links TRBV29-1 to TRBJ2-7; perhaps D is TRBD1 or TRBD2 (6 bases each). The CDR3 totals 14 residues. Germline lookup yields CDR1 SQVTM and CDR2 ANQGSEA. Trimming cost V 4 bases and J 0 bases, with 13 bases left between them. CDR3 nucleotides: TGCAGCGTTGGAAGCAGGGGAGGCTCCTACGAGCAGTACTTC. It translates to CSVGSRGGSYEQYF.

The chain carries TRBV20-1 and TRBJ2-3; weak D call: TRBD2 (5 bases). The ends were cut back, 0 bases at V and 1 base at J, with 11 bases in the middle. The CDR3 extends over 15 amino acids. Germline assignment: CDR1 DFQATT and CDR2 SNEGSKA (reference sequence). The CDR3 sequence is CSARDGSSGTDTQYF. In DNA, the CDR3 is TGCAGTGCTAGAGATGGGAGTAGCGGCACAGATACGCAGTATTTT.

This clonotype has at least ten counts. The chain is built from TRBV20-1 and TRBJ2-5; D may be TRBD2 (6 bases). This CDR3 comprises 17 residues. Germline-derived CDR1 and CDR2 are DFQATT and SNEGSKA (reference sequence). With 4 bases removed from V and 2 bases from J, the gap between germline ends came to 23 bases. Here the CDR3 reads CSAKAVEGQRAQETQYF. CDR3 sequence (DNA): TGCAGTGCTAAGGCTGTGGAGGGGCAGCGTGCGCAAGAGACCCAGTACTTC.

The chain joins TRBV10-3 to TRBJ1-1; D gene uncertain. Germline CDR1 ENHRY, CDR2 SYGVKD. V dropped 8 bases and J dropped 7 bases, with 11 bases sitting between them. The CDR3 length is 11 residues. The CDR3 DNA is TGTGCCATCTTTGACCGATATGAAGCTTTCTTT. Translating gives CAIFDRYEAFF.

On this clonotype: A junction end diverges from the germline sequence, so it may reflect a read error. This sequence joins TRBV5-1 and TRBJ2-7; 10 bases map to TRBD2. This CDR3 has 16 amino acids. Germline values: CDR1 SGHRS, CDR2 YFSETQ. The CDR3 loop is CASSRALAGANYEQYF. The CDR3 DNA reads as TGTGCCAGCAGCCGCGCCCTAGCGGGGGCCAACTACGAGCAGTACTTC.

Details on this clonotype: One end of the junction fails to match germline, which may point to a read error. The chain has TRBV27 and TRBJ2-7; D ambiguous. The CDR3 is 13 residues long. Germline V gene lookup returns CDR1 MNHEY and CDR2 SMNVEV (reference sequence). CDR3 nucleotide sequence: TGTGCCACCAGTGACCATTCGAAGGCAGGAAGATACTTC. As protein: CATSDHSKAGRYF.

The rearrangement links TRBV5-1 to TRBJ2-7; weak D call: TRBD1 (6 bases). Germline V gene lookup returns CDR1 SGHRS and CDR2 YFSETQ. The ends were cut back, 0 bases at V and 3 bases at J, with 13 bases in the middle. This CDR3 has 15 amino acids. The CDR3 loop is CASSLGRGRFYEQYF. Written as DNA, the CDR3 is TGCGCCAGCAGCTTGGGCAGGGGCCGCTTCTACGAGCAGTACTTC.

CDR3 protein: CATSELGTETGELFF. CDR3 sequence (DNA): TGTGCCACCAGTGAATTGGGGACAGAAACCGGGGAGCTGTTTTTT. The chain is built from TRBV24-1 and TRBJ2-2, with TRBD1 matching over 7 bases. Losses at the gene ends were 4 bases for V and 5 bases for J; bases not matched to a gene: 6. This CDR3 has 15 amino acids. In germline, CDR1 is KGHDR, CDR2 SFDVKD.

In its sample, this clonotype was seen a few times. The J gene is TRBJ2-5, the V gene TRBV7-3, with D perhaps matching TRBD2 (6 bases). The CDR3 contains 13 residues. V gave up 0 bases and J gave up 4 bases, with 6 bases separating them. Germline values: CDR1 SGHTA, CDR2 FQGTGA. The CDR3 is CASSLTAGETQYF. The CDR3 bases are TGTGCCAGCAGCTTAACAGCGGGAGAGACCCAGTACTTC.

For the CDR3, the DNA is TGTGCCAGCAGCTCCGAGCGGGCTGAAGCTTTCTTT. Protein sequence: CASSSERAEAFF. The rearrangement joins TRBV7-9 to TRBJ1-1, with D hard to call. CDR3 length equals 12 residues. In germline, CDR1 is SEHNR, CDR2 FQNEAQ (reference sequence). The ends were cut back, 4 bases at V and 6 bases at J, with 9 bases in the middle.